The present T cell receptor (beta chain) was sequenced within a study of T cells in Graves' hyperthyroidism and ophthalmopathy. This clonotype has at least ten counts. V lost 6 bases, J lost 8 bases, and 11 bases lay in between. The CDR3 sequence is 12 residues long. In patients aged 18 to 65, hyperthyroidism was newly diagnosed, with duration under 2 months. TCR beta CDR3 region amplification was performed from RNA transcripts. The HTBI primer set served for first-round RT-PCR of the TCR CDR3. TCRdb passed the multiplex PCR reads through MiXCR, listing each CDR3 protein once. The data hold about 280,000 distinct CDR3 sequences, with 20% to 30% observed a single time.

Material: blood. This sequence originates from a man aged 35 to 55 with Graves' hyperthyroidism that later progressed to Graves' ophthalmopathy. This chain links TRBV12-3 or TRBV12-4 with TRBJ1-5; D is perhaps TRBD1 (6 bases). Here the CDR3 DNA reads TGTGCCAGCAGGACAGGCCTGGAGCCCCAGCATTTT. It is translated as CASRTGLEPQHF.